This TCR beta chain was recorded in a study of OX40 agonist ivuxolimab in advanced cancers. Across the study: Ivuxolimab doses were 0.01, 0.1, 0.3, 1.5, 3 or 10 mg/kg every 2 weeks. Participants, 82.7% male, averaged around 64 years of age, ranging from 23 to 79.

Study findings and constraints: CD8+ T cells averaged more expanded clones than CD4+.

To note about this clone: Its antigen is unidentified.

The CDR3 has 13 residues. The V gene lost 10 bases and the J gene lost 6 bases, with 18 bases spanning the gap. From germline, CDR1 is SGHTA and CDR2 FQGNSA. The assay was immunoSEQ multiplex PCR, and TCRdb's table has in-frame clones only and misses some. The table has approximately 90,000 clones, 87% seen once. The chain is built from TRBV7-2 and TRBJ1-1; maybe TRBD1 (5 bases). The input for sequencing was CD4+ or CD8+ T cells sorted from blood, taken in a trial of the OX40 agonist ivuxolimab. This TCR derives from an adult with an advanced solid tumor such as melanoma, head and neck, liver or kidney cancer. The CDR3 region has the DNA TGTGCCATCAGATGGGGCCTTCATTCTGAAGCTTTCTTT. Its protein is CAIRWGLHSEAFF.